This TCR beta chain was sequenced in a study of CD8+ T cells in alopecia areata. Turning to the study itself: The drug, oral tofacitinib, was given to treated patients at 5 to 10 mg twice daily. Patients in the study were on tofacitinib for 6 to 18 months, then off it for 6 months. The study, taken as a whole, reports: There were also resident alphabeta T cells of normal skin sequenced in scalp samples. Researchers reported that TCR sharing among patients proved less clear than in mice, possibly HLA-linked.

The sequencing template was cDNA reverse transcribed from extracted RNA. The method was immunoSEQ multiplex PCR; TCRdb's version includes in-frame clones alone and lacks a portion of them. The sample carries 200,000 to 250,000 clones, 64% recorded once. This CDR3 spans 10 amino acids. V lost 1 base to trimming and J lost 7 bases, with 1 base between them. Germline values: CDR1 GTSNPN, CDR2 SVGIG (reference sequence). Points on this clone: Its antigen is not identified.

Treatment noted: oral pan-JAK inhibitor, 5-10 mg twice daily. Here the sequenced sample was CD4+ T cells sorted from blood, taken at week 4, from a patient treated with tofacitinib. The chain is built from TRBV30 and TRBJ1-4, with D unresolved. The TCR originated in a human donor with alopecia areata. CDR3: CAWSGEKLFF. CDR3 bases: TGTGCCTGGAGTGGTGAAAAACTGTTTTTT.